Below are 19 T cell receptor beta chains sequenced from a single sample in a study of OX40 agonist ivuxolimab in advanced cancers. Only in-frame clones appear in the TCRdb table, and some are missing; sequencing was by immunoSEQ multiplex PCR. Of about 78,000 clones listed, about nine tenths are singletons. This material consisted of CD4+ or CD8+ T cells sorted from blood, taken in a trial of the OX40 agonist ivuxolimab. Source of these receptors: an adult with an advanced solid tumor such as melanoma, head and neck, liver or kidney cancer.

The chain combines TRBV6-5 with TRBJ2-2; either TRBD1 or TRBD2 may supply D (5 bases each). V lost 6 bases and J lost 5, with 10 bases in between. The CDR3 loop spans 13 amino acids. Germline CDR1 and CDR2: MNHEY and SVGAGI. CDR3: CASRGVGTGELFF. The CDR3 bases are TGTGCCAGCAGGGGGGTTGGGACCGGGGAGCTGTTTTTT.

The V and J genes are TRBV11-2 and TRBJ1-4; D call uncertain. Germline V gives CDR1 SGHAT, CDR2 FQNNGV. V lost 5 bases to trimming and J lost 0 bases, with 10 bases between them. The CDR3 totals 15 residues. The CDR3 spells CASSPTRTTNEKLFF. The CDR3 nucleotides read TGTGCCAGCAGCCCCACACGGACAACTAATGAAAAACTGTTTTTT. The whole variable domain, remainder taken from reference TRBV11-2 and TRBJ1-4, is EAGVAQSPRYKIIEKRQSVAFWCNPISGHATLYWYQQILGQGPKLLIQFQNNGVVDDSQLPKDRFSAERLKGVDSTLKIQPAKLEDSAVYLCASSPTRTTNEKLFFGSGTQLSVL.

V gene TRBV7-3 combines with J gene TRBJ2-3; D uncertain. The CDR3 spans 14 residues. Germline V gene lookup returns CDR1 SGHTA and CDR2 FQGTGA. Trimming shortened V by 1 base and J by 0 bases, and 5 bases separated the two germline ends. CDR3 loop: CASSLSTSTDTQYF. CDR3 coding DNA: TGTGCCAGCAGCTTAAGTACTAGCACAGATACGCAGTATTTT.

V and J are TRBV7-3 and TRBJ2-1, with TRBD1 matching 7 bases. Germline V CDR1 and CDR2: SGHTA, FQGTGA. The V and J ends lost 5 bases and 7 bases, in that order; junction bases with no gene match: 5. The CDR3 consists of 13 residues. The CDR3 region is CASSVTGKNEQFF. The CDR3 bases are TGTGCCAGCAGCGTGACAGGGAAAAATGAGCAGTTCTTC.

The gene calls are TRBV19 and TRBJ2-3; 14 nucleotides align to TRBD2. The V gene's germline CDR1 is LNHDA and CDR2 SQIVND (reference sequence). Trimming at V came to 3 bases and at J to 2 bases, leaving 7 bases not matched to a gene. The length of the CDR3 is 18 residues. The CDR3 bases are TGTGCCAGTAGTATTGGGACTAGCGGGGGTGGCCTCACAGATACGCAGTATTTT. Encoded protein: CASSIGTSGGGLTDTQYF.

The chain couples TRBV5-1 to TRBJ2-7; possibly TRBD1 for D (5 bases). V dropped 3 bases and J dropped 3 bases, with 13 bases sitting between them. Germline CDR1 SGHRS, CDR2 YFSETQ. The CDR3 covers 14 residues. DNA for the CDR3: TGCGCCAGCAGCTCCGACAGAATTAACTACGAGCAGTACTTC. Encoded protein: CASSSDRINYEQYF.

CDR3 coding DNA: TGTGCCAGCAGCCATCTGTCCGGGATTGACACAGATACGCAGTATTTT. It is translated as CASSHLSGIDTDTQYF. The chain uses TRBV7-8 and TRBJ2-3; perhaps TRBD2 as D (5 bases). Germline V gene sequence: CDR1 SGHVS, CDR2 FQNEAQ. V was cut by 5 bases and J by 2 bases, with 17 bases left in between. This CDR3 contains 16 residues.

The chain uses TRBV18 and TRBJ2-1; D assignment may be TRBD1 or TRBD2 (5 bases each). CDR1 KGHSH and CDR2 LQKENI come from the germline V gene. Deletions cut 6 bases from V and 9 bases from J, with 12 bases between. CDR3 length: 12 residues. CDR3 sequence (DNA): TGTGCCAGCTCGCTTGGGACGGGTGAGCAGTTCTTC. It yields the protein CASSLGTGEQFF.

The rearrangement joins TRBV7-9 to TRBJ1-1, with D perhaps TRBD1 (5 bases). V lost 5 bases to trimming and J lost 5 bases, with 18 bases between them. CDR1 SEHNR and CDR2 FQNEAQ come from the germline V gene (reference sequence). This CDR3 contains 15 residues. This CDR3 is CASSPQAGRGTEAFF. The CDR3 DNA reads TGTGCCAGCAGCCCTCAGGCGGGGCGAGGGACTGAAGCTTTCTTT. The whole variable domain, filled in from reference TRBV7-9 and TRBJ1-1, reads DTGVSQNPRHKITKRGQNVTFRCDPISEHNRLYWYRQTLGQGPEFLTYFQNEAQLEKSRLLSDRFSAERPKGSFSTLEIQRTEQGDSAMYLCASSPQAGRGTEAFFGQGTRLTVV.

In this sample, this clone turned up once. The genes are TRBV19 and TRBJ2-3, with D perhaps matching TRBD1 (5 bases). Germline lookup yields CDR1 LNHDA and CDR2 SQIVND (reference sequence). The CDR3 contains 17 residues. Trimming removed 1 base from V and 0 bases from J, with 14 bases in between. The CDR3 DNA reads as TGTGCCAGTAGTATAGCCTCAGGGCGGATCAGCACAGATACGCAGTATTTT. Translation: CASSIASGRISTDTQYF.

This chain uses TRBV9 with TRBJ2-1, with D unclear. CDR1 and CDR2 from the germline V gene are SGDLS and YYNGEE. There are 12 residues in the CDR3. The V gene lost 3 bases and the J gene lost 8 bases, with 9 bases spanning the gap. CDR3 protein: CASSAQTDEQFF. The CDR3, as DNA: TGTGCCAGCAGCGCCCAGACGGATGAGCAGTTCTTC. Looking up the rest from reference TRBV9 and TRBJ2-1 gives the full variable domain: DSGVTQTPKHLITATGQRVTLRCSPRSGDLSVYWYQQSLDQGLQFLIQYYNGEERAKGNILERFSAQQFPDLHSELNLSSLELGDSALYFCASSAQTDEQFFGPGTRLTVL.

The DNA for the CDR3 is TGTGCCAGCAGCAGGGTAGCGGGAGGGAGGGGTGAGCAGTTCTTC. It specifies CASSRVAGGRGEQFF. V and J are TRBV5-4 and TRBJ2-1; 11 nucleotides match TRBD2. CDR3 size: 15 residues. The ends lost 4 bases at V and 9 bases at J; junction bases unmatched: 9. CDR1 is SGHNT and CDR2 is YYREEE in the germline V gene (reference sequence).

The gene calls are TRBV7-2 and TRBJ2-3; 16 nucleotides agree with TRBD2. Germline trimming cut 0 bases from V and 3 bases from J; bases unmatched to any gene: 6. The CDR3 sequence is 19 residues long. Germline CDR1 is SGHTA and CDR2 is FQGNSA. CDR3: CASSLAGLAGGPGTDTQYF. For the CDR3, the DNA is TGTGCCAGCAGCTTAGCGGGACTAGCGGGAGGGCCTGGGACAGATACGCAGTATTTT.

The chain has TRBV10-1 and TRBJ2-1; 13 bases are a match to TRBD2. Unmatched junction bases numbered 5, after V lost 5 bases and J lost 13 bases. The germline gives CDR1 WNHNN, CDR2 SYGVQD (reference sequence). The CDR3 spans 13 residues. The CDR3 here is CASSRTSGSDQFF. The CDR3 region has the DNA TGCGCCAGCAGTCGGACTAGCGGGAGTGATCAGTTCTTC.

The genes are TRBV7-8 and TRBJ1-2; no clear D. Germline V lookup: CDR1 SGHVS, CDR2 FQNEAQ. The V gene lost 1 base and the J gene lost 4 bases, with 10 bases spanning the gap. CDR3 length: 14 residues. The CDR3 sequence is CASSLDPLVYGYTF. The CDR3 nucleotides read TGTGCCAGCAGCTTAGATCCTCTCGTCTATGGCTACACCTTC.

The J gene is TRBJ2-3, the V gene TRBV7-6, with 10 nucleotides matching TRBD2. Germline trimming cut 5 bases from V and 8 bases from J; bases unmatched to any gene: 16. CDR1 SGHVS and CDR2 FNYEAQ come from the germline V gene. This CDR3 has 17 residues. The DNA for the CDR3 is TGTGCCAGCAGCCCAAGCGCCCTAGCGGGAGCGATGGGTACGCAGTATTTT. It codes for CASSPSALAGAMGTQYF.

V usage is TRBV11-3 and J usage is TRBJ1-1, with unresolved D. Looked up from germline, CDR1 is SGHNT and CDR2 is YENEEA. V lost 1 base to trimming and J lost 0 bases, with 6 bases between them. This CDR3 has 14 residues. The CDR3 DNA sequence: TGTGCCAGCAGCTTAGGTCCGGTGAACACTGAAGCTTTCTTT. Translating it yields CASSLGPVNTEAFF.

A single count supports this clone. The V gene is TRBV28, the J gene TRBJ2-3; possibly TRBD2 for D (5 bases). This CDR3 contains 14 residues. Germline CDR1 MDHEN, CDR2 SYDVKM. V shed 6 bases and J shed 3 bases, with 13 bases lying between them. CDR3: CASRPTMATDTQYF. Written as DNA, the CDR3 is TGTGCCAGCAGGCCGACTATGGCGACAGATACGCAGTATTTT.

Turning to this clone: Distinct nucleotide sequences in the sample also encode this CDR3. The chain uses TRBV5-1 and TRBJ2-3; 7 nucleotides align to TRBD1. The CDR3 contains 14 residues. V trimming: 4 bases; J trimming: 1 base; junction bases outside the gene matches: 3. The V gene's germline CDR1 is SGHRS and CDR2 YFSETQ. CDR3 protein: CASSLDRGTDTQYF. The CDR3 nucleotides read TGCGCCAGCAGCCTAGACAGGGGCACAGATACGCAGTATTTT. The full variable domain, with the rest looked up from reference TRBV5-1 and TRBJ2-3, is KAGVTQTPRYLIKTRGQQVTLSCSPISGHRSVSWYQQTPGQGLQFLFEYFSETQRNKGNFPGRFSGRQFSNSRSEMNVSTLELGDSALYLCASSLDRGTDTQYFGPGTRLTVL.